This T cell receptor (beta chain) was profiled in a study of T cell responses to AZD1222 COVID-19 vaccine. Findings and caveats of the study: At baseline, just 5 or 6 AZD1222 recipients tested seropositive. CD4 TCRs covered the whole spike, strongest at regions 160-218 and 743-854. Nearly half of spike-specific TCRs reportedly go after variant regions that carry no mutations.

Produced via immunoSEQ multiplex PCR; TCRdb's table is partial and in-frame only. The table shows about 150,000 clones, with about 90% occurring only once. Whether given at about 4 or about 12 weeks, second doses were pooled. The germline V gene encodes CDR1 MNHEY and CDR2 SVGAGI. The V gene end was trimmed by 0 bases and the J gene end by 2 bases; junction bases not matched to a gene: 2. The CDR3 loop spans 15 amino acids. With respect to this clone: What it binds is not known.

This specimen was peripheral blood, taken 28 days after the second AZD1222 dose. The chain uses TRBV6-5 and TRBJ2-7; TRBD1 aligns across 9 bases. The receptor's source is an adult who received the AZD1222 COVID-19 vaccine. CDR3 sequence: CASSYSWDRAYEQYF. CDR3 nucleotide sequence: TGTGCCAGCAGTTACTCGTGGGACAGGGCCTACGAGCAGTACTTC.